The present T cell receptor (beta chain) was sequenced within a study of CD4 and CD8 cells across lung adenocarcinoma regions. TCRdb used MiXCR to reprocess the PCR reads, holding one entry per CDR3 protein. Of roughly 25,000 distinct CDR3 sequences listed, around 53% are singletons. Donors had localized lung adenocarcinoma, a non-small cell lung cancer. The TCR comes from a male donor with lung adenocarcinoma. The CD4 and CD8 labels of this study may be unreliable. Sequencing input: CD8+ T cells from the center of a lung tumor.

The CDR3 loop is CASSYTTVTEAFF. In DNA, the CDR3 is TGTGCCAGCAGTTACACAACAGTTACTGAAGCTTTCTTT. This chain connects TRBV6-5 to TRBJ1-1; D uncertain. CDR1 and CDR2 from the germline V gene are MNHEY and SVGAGI. V lost 2 bases and J 5 bases, leaving 9 bases between the germline ends. The CDR3 consists of 13 residues.